This T cell receptor beta chain was captured in a study of blood T cells in healthy people across ages. Across the whole study: Using template switching, researchers captured about one barcoded beta molecule for each two T cells.

V shed 3 bases and J 4 bases; nucleotides not matched to a gene: 7. The CDR3 has 15 residues. The V gene's germline CDR1 is SGDLS and CDR2 YYNGEE. Study results and limitations: Strong correlation linked observed beta diversity and percent naive T cells. The study lacked donor CMV status, which possibly confounded expanded clonotype changes.

Alongside a J-beta primer mix, a sample-barcoded 5' primer served in a second PCR lasting roughly 6 to 11 cycles. Every cDNA molecule carried a tag from a template-switch adaptor bearing 12 random nucleotides. TCRdb fed the 5' RACE reads into MiXCR, producing one record per CDR3 protein. The sample has 1.5 million to 2 million distinct CDR3 sequences, roughly 30% seen once; the top ten hold approximately 10%. Comment on this clonotype: Its specificity is not known.

Source material: blood. This clonotype was sampled from a woman in her 30s in good health. V gene TRBV9 combines with J gene TRBJ2-1; 7 bases line up with TRBD1. The CDR3 DNA reads as TGTGCCAGCAGCGGACTCTCAGGGGGATACAATGAGCAGTTCTTC. This gives the protein CASSGLSGGYNEQFF.